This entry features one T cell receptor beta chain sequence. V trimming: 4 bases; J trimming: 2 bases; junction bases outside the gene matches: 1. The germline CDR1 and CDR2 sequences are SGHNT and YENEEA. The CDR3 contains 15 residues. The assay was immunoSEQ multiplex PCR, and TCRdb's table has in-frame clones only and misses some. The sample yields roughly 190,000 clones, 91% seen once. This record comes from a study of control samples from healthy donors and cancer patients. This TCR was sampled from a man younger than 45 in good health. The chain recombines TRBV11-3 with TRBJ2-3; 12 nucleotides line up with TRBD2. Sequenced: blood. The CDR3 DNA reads TGTGCCAGCAGCTGGACTAGCGGGGCCACAGATACGCAGTATTTT. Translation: CASSWTSGATDTQYF.